Shown below are 3 T cell receptor beta chains from a single sample sequenced in a study of T cells in Graves' hyperthyroidism and ophthalmopathy (dated by TCRdb to between 2018 and 2021). Library creation used multiplex PCR. The data were produced on an Illumina HiSeq 2000. The TCR beta CDR3 regions were amplified from the RNA transcripts. The TCR CDR3 was subjected to a first round of RT-PCR using the HTBI primer set and the Qiagen OneStep RT-PCR kit. TCRdb redid the processing of the public reads, applying fastp at Q25 and MiXCR, and retained in-frame beta chains. Here each entry gathers all rows of one CDR3 protein and keeps the most common genes and DNA. The sample table lists approximately 720,000 distinct CDR3 sequences, around 19% of them with a count of one. The ten largest clones represent approximately 15% of the sample. The sequencing input was blood. The source is a woman between 45 and 60 years old with Graves' hyperthyroidism that later progressed to Graves' ophthalmopathy.

Here the CDR3 DNA reads TGTGCCAGCACCGCCCTCGGGGCTAGCGGGGCAGATACGCAGTATTTT. This encodes CASTALGASGADTQYF. This rearrangement joins TRBV27 to TRBJ2-3; 9 bases fit TRBD2. V shed 7 bases, J shed 4 bases, and the junction held 12 bases outside the gene matches. Germline V CDR1 and CDR2: MNHEY, SMNVEV (reference sequence). CDR3 size: 16 residues.

This clonotype was seen only a few times. This chain uses TRBV18 with TRBJ1-2, with 8 bases matching TRBD1. The V gene's germline CDR1 is KGHSH and CDR2 LQKENI. Losses at the gene ends were 2 bases for V and 0 bases for J; bases not matched to a gene: 14. The CDR3 runs to 19 residues. Here the CDR3 reads CASSPWGQVPFLANYGYTF. DNA of the CDR3: TGTGCCAGCTCACCATGGGGACAGGTCCCATTTTTAGCTAACTATGGCTACACCTTC.

This clonotype appeared many times. J is TRBJ2-1 and V is TRBV29-1, with 9 bases fitting TRBD2. After removal of 4 bases from V and 7 bases from J, the junction contained 2 bases not matched to a gene. There are 12 residues in the CDR3. Germline V gene lookup returns CDR1 SQVTM and CDR2 ANQGSEA. CDR3 residues: CSVGGGGNEQFF. The CDR3 DNA is TGCAGCGTTGGCGGGGGGGGGAATGAGCAGTTCTTC.